This TCR beta chain was captured in a study of blood T cell repertoires in COVID-19. About the study: Some COVID-19 samples were acute and others convalescent; all came from the United States, Italy and Spain. The cDNA or gDNA used as material had been derived from T cells, B-cell-depleted T cells, or PBMCs.

V dropped 5 bases and J dropped 4; count of bases not matched to a gene: 3. The CDR3 totals 13 residues. Germline CDR1 is SEHNR and CDR2 is FQNEAQ (reference sequence). There are a few counts of this clone. Data came from immunoSEQ multiplex PCR; TCRdb stores just in-frame clones and leaves some out. The data hold 130,000 or so clones, with roughly 84% observed a single time. Sequenced input: peripheral blood. This TCR was recovered from a woman aged 60 to 75 with acute or convalescent COVID-19. The chain is built from TRBV7-9 and TRBJ2-3; 7 bases match TRBD1. Here the CDR3 reads CASSPRGPDTQYF. Written as DNA, the CDR3 is TGTGCCAGCAGCCCGAGGGGGCCAGATACGCAGTATTTT.